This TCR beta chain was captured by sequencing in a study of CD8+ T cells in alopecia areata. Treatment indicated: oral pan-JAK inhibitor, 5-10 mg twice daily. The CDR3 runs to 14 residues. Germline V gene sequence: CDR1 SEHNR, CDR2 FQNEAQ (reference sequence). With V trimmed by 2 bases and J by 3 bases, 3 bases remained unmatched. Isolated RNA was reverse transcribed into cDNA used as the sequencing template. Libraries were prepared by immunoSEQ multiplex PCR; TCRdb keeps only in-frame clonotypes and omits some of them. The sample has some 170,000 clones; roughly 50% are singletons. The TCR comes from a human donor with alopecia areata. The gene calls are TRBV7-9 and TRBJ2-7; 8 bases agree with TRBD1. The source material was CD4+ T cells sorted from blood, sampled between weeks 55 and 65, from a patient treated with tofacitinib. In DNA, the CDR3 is TGTGCCAGCAGCTTAAGGGGACAGGTCTACGAGCAGTACTTC. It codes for CASSLRGQVYEQYF.